Below are 9 T cell receptor beta chains sequenced from a single sample in a study of identical twins. TCRdb ran MiXCR on the 5' RACE reads and lists one entry per CDR3 protein. The repertoire holds 1.5 million or so distinct CDR3 sequences, with roughly a third as singletons. The source material was cord blood. These receptors all come from a newborn girl in good health.

This clonotype was counted only a few times. The V gene is TRBV9, the J gene TRBJ1-1; the D is unclear. The CDR3 loop spans 16 amino acids. V was cut by 4 bases and J by 7 bases, with 23 bases left in between. CDR1 and CDR2 from the germline V gene are SGDLS and YYNGEE. CDR3 nucleotides: TGTGCCAGCAGCCCCCCTGACGGTTGGAGAGGGCTTGAAGCTTTCTTT. This translates into CASSPPDGWRGLEAFF.

This clonotype has more than one count but fewer than ten. J is TRBJ2-4 and V is TRBV29-1; D is perhaps TRBD1 (5 bases). The J call may be mistaken, given a closer DNA end match to TRBJ2-5. The CDR3 is 13 residues long. Germline CDR1 is SQVTM and CDR2 is ANQGSEA. The CDR3 protein is CSVAMGRGETQYF. The CDR3 DNA reads as TGCAGCGTTGCGATGGGTAGGGGAGAGACCCAGTACTTC.

The chain uses TRBV7-9 and TRBJ2-1; D not resolved. There are 16 residues in the CDR3. Trimming pared 3 bases from V and 6 bases from J, leaving 18 bases between. The V gene's germline CDR1 is SEHNR and CDR2 FQNEAQ (reference sequence). The CDR3 DNA follows: TGTGCCAGCAGCTTGATTAGGAACTTCCGAAGCAATGAGCAGTTCTTC. Its translation is CASSLIRNFRSNEQFF.

This clonotype was counted only a few times. The gene calls are TRBV2 and TRBJ2-3; the D is unclear. Trimming took 1 base from V and 2 from J, leaving 16 bases between them. The germline gives CDR1 SNHLY, CDR2 FYNNEI. The CDR3 totals 17 residues. The CDR3 nucleotides are TGTGCCAGCAGTGAAGGGCCGGGCCGTTCTTCCACAGATACGCAGTATTTT. It is translated as CASSEGPGRSSTDTQYF.

This clonotype has at least ten counts. The chain recombines TRBV3-1 with TRBJ1-2, with 10 bases lining up with TRBD1. V lost 1 base and J lost 4; bases outside the gene matches: 0. The germline V gene encodes CDR1 LGHDT and CDR2 YNNKEL (reference sequence). The CDR3 covers 14 residues. CDR3 nucleotides: TGTGCCAGCAGCCAAGGACAGGGGGCCTATGGCTACACCTTC. Translating gives CASSQGQGAYGYTF.

The V and J genes are TRBV7-9 and TRBJ2-7, with no clear D. The length of the CDR3 is 15 residues. CDR1 and CDR2 from the germline V gene are SEHNR and FQNEAQ (reference sequence). The V end lost 0 bases, the J end lost 0 bases, and 9 bases lay between the germline ends. CDR3 residues: CASSLAPFSSYEQYF. The CDR3 DNA sequence: TGTGCCAGCAGCTTAGCGCCCTTCAGCTCCTACGAGCAGTACTTC.

V gene TRBV29-1 combines with J gene TRBJ1-4, with 8 bases that match TRBD1. The CDR3 length is 14 residues. Germline trimming cut 6 bases from V and 8 bases from J; bases unmatched to any gene: 11. In germline, CDR1 is SQVTM, CDR2 ANQGSEA. The CDR3 reads CSVAKDRDGEKLFF. Here the CDR3 DNA reads TGCAGCGTCGCCAAGGACAGGGACGGAGAAAAACTGTTTTTT.

The chain joins TRBV6-6 to TRBJ2-2; 9 bases line up with TRBD2. The ends lost 5 bases at V and 3 bases at J; junction bases unmatched: 4. Germline assignment: CDR1 MNHNY and CDR2 SVGAGI (reference sequence). The CDR3 covers 15 residues. CDR3 in DNA: TGTGCCAGCAGTAATAGCGGGAGTTACACCGGGGAGCTGTTTTTT. This codes for CASSNSGSYTGELFF.

The rearrangement uses TRBV3-1 and TRBJ2-1; 8 bases are a match to TRBD2. With V trimmed by 6 bases and J by 4 bases, 14 bases remained unmatched. This CDR3 comprises 17 residues. Germline CDR1 is LGHDT and CDR2 is YNNKEL (reference sequence). CDR3 residues: CASRSESGGASYNEQFF. The CDR3 DNA is TGTGCCAGCAGATCCGAATCCGGGGGGGCCTCATACAATGAGCAGTTCTTC.